These 25 T cell receptor beta chains were all obtained from the same sample, sequenced in a study of T-cell reconstitution after alpha-beta-depleted transplantation in children. Preparation of the TCRbeta library was carried out with unique molecular identifiers. MiXCR, run by TCRdb on the PCR reads, gives a single entry per CDR3 protein. The data show approximately 230,000 distinct CDR3 sequences, approximately 24% seen once. Sequencing was performed on PBMCs, mostly from graft donor cells, taken 360 days after TCRalphabeta/CD19-depleted stem cell transplant. The receptors come from a female patient aged 2-9 years who had a stem cell transplant for congenital amegakaryocytic thrombocytopenia, so the T cells may come from the graft donor.

The chain has TRBV4-1 and TRBJ2-7, with no clear D. With 0 bases removed from V and 7 bases from J, the gap between germline ends came to 16 bases. Germline assignment: CDR1 MGHRA and CDR2 YSYEKL. The CDR3 runs to 15 residues. Written as DNA, the CDR3 is TGCGCCAGCAGCCAAGAACCAGAGTGGGCCTGGGAGCAGTACTTC. This codes for CASSQEPEWAWEQYF.

This clonotype was observed a handful of times. The genes are TRBV5-1 and TRBJ2-2, with 8 nucleotides matching TRBD2. This CDR3 is 17 amino acids long. J gave up 7 bases and V 3 bases, and 14 bases lay outside the gene matches. Germline values: CDR1 SGHRS, CDR2 YFSETQ. The CDR3 DNA reads as TGCGCCAGCAGCTCGGATCCGACTAGCGTGGGGGGCGGGGAGCTGTTTTTT. Translated: CASSSDPTSVGGGELFF.

This clonotype was counted between two and nine times. The rearrangement joins TRBV7-9 to TRBJ2-2, with D uncertain. V lost 4 bases to trimming and J lost 0 bases, with 6 bases between them. The germline CDR1 and CDR2 sequences are SEHNR and FQNEAQ (reference sequence). The CDR3 length is 14 residues. CDR3 DNA: TGTGCCAGCAGCTCGTCAGCGAACACCGGGGAGCTGTTTTTT. Encoded protein: CASSSSANTGELFF.

This clonotype was seen more than once but under ten times. The chain has TRBV4-2 and TRBJ2-1, with D perhaps being TRBD1 or TRBD2 (5 bases each). The CDR3 loop spans 13 amino acids. The V end lost 2 bases, the J end lost 11 bases, and 13 bases lay between the germline ends. From germline, CDR1 is LGHNA and CDR2 YNFKEQ. In DNA form, the CDR3 reads TGTGCCAGCAGCCAATCACCCGGGACCCAGCAGTTCTTC. It is translated as CASSQSPGTQQFF.

The rearrangement uses TRBV20-1 and TRBJ2-7, with 8 bases aligning to TRBD1. This CDR3 is 11 amino acids long. After removal of 8 bases from V and 3 bases from J, the junction contained 3 bases not matched to a gene. Germline CDR1 is DFQATT and CDR2 is SNEGSKA (reference sequence). CDR3: CSSGQGYEQYF. CDR3 coding DNA: TGCAGTTCCGGACAGGGCTACGAGCAGTACTTC.

CDR3 sequence: CASSFRTGGGRLVNTGELFF. The CDR3 DNA follows: TGCGCCAGCAGCTTTAGGACAGGGGGCGGACGTCTGGTTAACACCGGGGAGCTGTTTTTT. V usage is TRBV5-1 and J usage is TRBJ2-2; TRBD1 aligns across 11 bases. After removal of 2 bases from V and 2 bases from J, the junction contained 14 bases not matched to a gene. The CDR3 is 20 amino acids. Germline V gives CDR1 SGHRS, CDR2 YFSETQ.

The CDR3 DNA reads as TGCAGTGCTAGAGATCTGGGGGGTTGGGCAGAGACCCAGTACTTC. It specifies CSARDLGGWAETQYF. The rearrangement joins TRBV20-1 to TRBJ2-5; possible D gene TRBD2, 6 bases. V dropped 0 bases and J dropped 4 bases, with 15 bases sitting between them. This CDR3 is 15 amino acids long. Germline V lookup: CDR1 DFQATT, CDR2 SNEGSKA (reference sequence).

The J gene is TRBJ2-7, the V gene TRBV5-1; perhaps D is TRBD1 or TRBD2 (5 bases each). V lost 7 bases, J lost 2 bases, and 13 bases lay in between. Germline loops: CDR1 SGHRS, CDR2 YFSETQ. The CDR3 has 13 residues. The CDR3 loop is CASQVLGAYEQYF. The CDR3 DNA is TGCGCCAGCCAGGTTCTGGGGGCCTACGAGCAGTACTTC. Looking up the rest from reference TRBV5-1 and TRBJ2-7 gives the full variable domain: KAGVTQTPRYLIKTRGQQVTLSCSPISGHRSVSWYQQTPGQGLQFLFEYFSETQRNKGNFPGRFSGRQFSNSRSEMNVSTLELGDSALYLCASQVLGAYEQYFGPGTRLTVT.

This clonotype appeared many times. The V call is TRBV7-9, the J call TRBJ1-1; tentatively, D is TRBD1 (6 bases). The ends were cut back, 4 bases at V and 7 bases at J, with 16 bases in the middle. There are 14 residues in the CDR3. The V gene's germline CDR1 is SEHNR and CDR2 FQNEAQ (reference sequence). The CDR3 sequence: CASSSSFGQFEAFF. CDR3 nucleotide sequence: TGTGCCAGCAGCTCCTCATTCGGACAGTTTGAAGCTTTCTTT.

In this sample, this clonotype turned up many times. The DNA of the CDR3 is TGCAGTGCGATGGGACAGGGGAGCGAGCAGTACTTC. Amino acids: CSAMGQGSEQYF. The chain recombines TRBV20-1 with TRBJ2-7, with 10 bases matching TRBD1. The CDR3 is 12 amino acids. With V trimmed by 6 bases and J by 6 bases, 5 bases remained unmatched. Germline assignment: CDR1 DFQATT and CDR2 SNEGSKA (reference sequence).

This clonotype was detected a few times. This sequence joins TRBV20-1 and TRBJ2-2, with D possibly being TRBD2 (5 bases). This CDR3 comprises 16 residues. The germline CDR1 and CDR2 sequences are DFQATT and SNEGSKA (reference sequence). The ends were cut back, 1 base at V and 0 bases at J, with 12 bases in the middle. The CDR3 region has the DNA TGCAGTGCTAGAGCGGGCAGGACTTCGAACACCGGGGAGCTGTTTTTT. It specifies CSARAGRTSNTGELFF.

The chain couples TRBV5-1 to TRBJ1-4; D call uncertain. This CDR3 region has 14 residues. Germline V gene sequence: CDR1 SGHRS, CDR2 YFSETQ. The V end was cut by 0 bases, the J end by 8 bases, with 11 bases between. The CDR3 region has the DNA TGCGCCAGCAGCTTGGTATCGGCTCAGGAAAAACTGTTTTTT. As protein: CASSLVSAQEKLFF.

This clonotype was seen ten or more times. This chain links TRBV28 with TRBJ2-1; 10 bases map to TRBD2. This CDR3 has 15 residues. Germline-derived CDR1 and CDR2 are MDHEN and SYDVKM. With V trimmed by 3 bases and J by 7 bases, 6 bases remained unmatched. The CDR3 DNA reads TGTGCCAGCAGTTTGCTAGCGGGGGTAATGAATGAGCAGTTCTTC. Translation: CASSLLAGVMNEQFF. Together with reference TRBV28 and TRBJ2-1, the CDR3 gives the full variable domain: DVKVTQSSRYLVKRTGEKVFLECVQDMDHENMFWYRQDPGLGLRLIYFSYDVKMKEKGDIPEGYSVSREKKERFSLILESASTNQTSMYLCASSLLAGVMNEQFFGPGTRLTVL.

This clonotype came up once. The chain is built from TRBV20-1 and TRBJ1-2, with D possibly matching TRBD1 (5 bases). CDR1 and CDR2 (germline): DFQATT, SNEGSKA (reference sequence). With 2 bases removed from V and 6 bases from J, the gap between germline ends came to 16 bases. This CDR3 comprises 14 residues. The CDR3 region is CSARPPGAADGYTF. The CDR3 region has the DNA TGCAGTGCTAGACCCCCTGGGGCCGCTGATGGCTACACCTTC.

This chain links TRBV29-1 with TRBJ2-7, with 9 nucleotides matching TRBD1. From germline, CDR1 is SQVTM and CDR2 ANQGSEA. The V segment lost 4 bases and the J segment 4 bases; nucleotides outside the gene matches: 5. There are 13 residues in the CDR3. CDR3: CSVARDRVYEQYF. For the CDR3, the DNA is TGCAGCGTTGCTCGGGACAGGGTATACGAGCAGTACTTC.

The rearrangement uses TRBV20-1 and TRBJ2-1; 7 bases agree with TRBD1. V shed 4 bases, J shed 12 bases, and the junction held 12 bases outside the gene matches. CDR1 and CDR2 from the germline V gene are DFQATT and SNEGSKA (reference sequence). The CDR3 has 13 amino acids. The CDR3 loop is CSAKAPGSGGQFF. CDR3 bases: TGCAGTGCTAAAGCCCCGGGTTCAGGGGGGCAGTTCTTC.

In its sample, this clonotype was seen a few times. The chain has TRBV20-1 and TRBJ1-2; D ambiguous. Germline V gene data show CDR1 as DFQATT and CDR2 as SNEGSKA (reference sequence). V gave up 6 bases and J gave up 4 bases, with 9 bases separating them. The CDR3 extends over 11 amino acids. The CDR3: CSARHPYGYTF. CDR3 nucleotides: TGCAGTGCCAGACACCCCTATGGCTACACCTTC.

The rearrangement links TRBV12-5 to TRBJ2-1, with unresolved D. The CDR3 totals 12 residues. Germline CDR1 and CDR2: LGHNT and FRNRAP. Trimming removed 2 bases from V and 12 bases from J, with 11 bases in between. DNA for the CDR3: TGTGCTAGTGGTTTGAGTCCTGTACCGCAGTTCTTC. Translating gives CASGLSPVPQFF.

This clonotype was counted only a few times. This chain joins TRBV12-3 or TRBV12-4 and TRBJ2-5; unclear D gene. The CDR3 has 11 residues. V was shortened by 7 bases and J by 5 bases, with 8 bases between the two germline ends. DNA for the CDR3: TGTGCCAGCACCAAGGGTGAGACCCAGTACTTC. Translating it yields CASTKGETQYF.

This clonotype was counted between two and nine times. The gene calls are TRBV3-1 and TRBJ2-4, with D perhaps assigned TRBD1 or TRBD2 (5 bases each). The CDR3 extends over 16 amino acids. V lost 0 bases, J lost 8 bases, and 17 bases lay in between. Germline-derived CDR1 and CDR2 are LGHDT and YNNKEL (reference sequence). The CDR3 bases are TGTGCCAGCAGCCAAGATCTCTGGCAGGGACCAGACATTCAGTACTTC. This translates into CASSQDLWQGPDIQYF.

The gene calls are TRBV19 and TRBJ1-2; D possibly corresponds to TRBD1 (5 bases). The CDR3 runs to 13 residues. Germline V CDR1 and CDR2: LNHDA, SQIVND (reference sequence). The ends were cut back, 4 bases at V and 9 bases at J, with 15 bases in the middle. This chain's CDR3 is CASSTGPVMRYTF. The CDR3 DNA reads TGTGCCAGTAGTACAGGGCCCGTGATGCGCTACACCTTC.

Only a few counts were recorded for this clonotype. This chain links TRBV28 with TRBJ1-5; 7 bases are shared with TRBD1. Germline CDR1 reads MDHEN; CDR2 reads SYDVKM. CDR3 length: 14 residues. With 5 bases clipped from V and 3 bases from J, the junction kept 4 bases outside the gene matches. The CDR3: CASSKDRFNQPQHF. The CDR3 nucleotides are TGTGCCAGCAGTAAGGACAGGTTCAATCAGCCCCAGCATTTT.

J is TRBJ2-3 and V is TRBV18, with D hard to call. V lost 3 bases and J 1 base, leaving 8 bases between the germline ends. The CDR3 has 14 amino acids. Germline V gene sequence: CDR1 KGHSH, CDR2 LQKENI. The CDR3 sequence: CASSPPSGTDTQYF. The CDR3 DNA reads TGTGCCAGCTCACCTCCTAGTGGCACAGATACGCAGTATTTT. The complete variable domain, with remaining parts taken from reference TRBV18 and TRBJ2-3, reads NAGVMQNPRHLVRRRGQEARLRCSPMKGHSHVYWYRQLPEEGLKFMVYLQKENIIDESGMPKERFSAEFPKEGPSILRIQQVVRGDSAAYFCASSPPSGTDTQYFGPGTRLTVL.

The V call is TRBV20-1, the J call TRBJ2-7, with D maybe TRBD1 (6 bases). Trimming took off 2 bases at V and 3 bases at J, with 11 bases between the two ends. Germline V gene sequence: CDR1 DFQATT, CDR2 SNEGSKA (reference sequence). The CDR3 totals 13 residues. CDR3 region: CSARKGQFYEQYF. The CDR3 coding sequence is TGCAGTGCTAGAAAAGGACAGTTCTACGAGCAGTACTTC.

This clonotype was picked up a small number of times. J is TRBJ2-1 and V is TRBV20-1, with 15 bases aligning to TRBD2. The ends lost 3 bases at V and 15 bases at J; junction bases unmatched: 9. This CDR3 spans 14 amino acids. The germline CDR1 and CDR2 sequences are DFQATT and SNEGSKA (reference sequence). This chain's CDR3 is CSASGSGLAGGSFF. The CDR3 DNA is TGCAGTGCTAGTGGATCGGGACTAGCGGGGGGATCGTTCTTC.